The present T cell receptor beta chain was sequenced within a study of identifying expanded T cells in peripheral blood. In this sample, this clone turned up a few times. Its target is unknown. No infections or other immune events were documented during collection. Findings and limits, study-wide: Differentially abundant clones: about 1.3 between replicates, 16.4 at 2 to 3 weeks, 19 to 20 at four. Roughly two-week clone count variance significantly increased as total template count grew.

The CDR3 loop spans 15 amino acids. The germline V gene has CDR1 SGDLS and CDR2 YYNGEE. The junction had 2 bases not matched to a gene; V was cut back by 2 bases and J by 7 bases. Sequencing was performed with immunoSEQ multiplex PCR; in TCRdb, only in-frame clones are kept and a portion is missing. The sample consists of more than 45,000 clones, 89% of them appearing once. Sample: blood. The V call is TRBV9, the J call TRBJ2-1, with TRBD2 identical over 14 bases. This clonotype was obtained from a person aged 18 to 75 in good health. DNA of the CDR3: TGTGCCAGCAGCGTCGGGACTAGCGGGAGAAATGAGCAGTTCTTC. It encodes CASSVGTSGRNEQFF.